The T cell receptor beta chain under discussion was sequenced for a study of blood T cell repertoires in COVID-19 (dated by TCRdb to 2018 to 2021). Background on the whole study: Samples covering the acute and convalescent phases of COVID-19 were provided by collaborators in the United States, Italy and Spain. Deeply sampled blood TCRbeta repertoires from subjects exposed to, actively infected with, or recovered from COVID-19 were included in the dataset. The material from the prospective study consisted of cDNA or gDNA derived from T cells, B-cell-depleted T cells, or PBMCs. Nearly every sample came with metadata listing a de-identified subject ID, COVID-19 status, age in years and sex. The repertoires were released in a freely available public database intended as a resource for research on the immune response to SARS-CoV-2. HLA class I and class II types, where available, came from metadata supplied by the sample provider rather than from assay-based typing. Samples came from the ongoing ImmuneRACE study (first 160 participants) plus 1,254 subjects from 6 global collaborators. What the authors observed across the whole study: The quantity of clinical and demographic metadata differed by source and by participant and was supplied without curation.

One collaborating source in Seattle enrolled patients during active infection and followed them longitudinally through the course of disease. The collaborating institutions used their own protocols to collect whole blood in K2EDTA tubes. For TCRbeta analysis, collaborator samples were shipped as frozen whole blood, as isolated PBMCs, or as DNA extracted from either sample type. V is reduced by 2 bases and J by 7 bases, leaving a spacing of 9 bases between them. CDR1 and CDR2, looked up from the germline V gene, are SGHTA and FQGTGA. Taken from cysteine to phenylalanine, the CDR3 has 13 residues. Solely the CDR3 DNA is kept, with 39 bases framed from the first base. Turning to this clone: This clone's antigen is unknown. The sample holds no much larger clone one base away, and base qualities are not on file.

TCRbeta CDR3 regions were amplified from genomic DNA using the immunoSEQ Assay, a bias-controlled multiplex PCR. For the original study's pipeline: Nucleated cell counts per sample were estimated from amplification of reference gene primers within the assay. To quantify the absolute abundance of each unique TCRbeta CDR3 rearrangement, sequence reads were collapsed and filtered. For each sample, productive Simpson clonality was calculated as the square root of Simpson's diversity index over productive rearrangements. In TCRdb, the immuneACCESS table is reduced to in-frame sequences with V and J assigned. These tables do not hold every clone; where another copy was compared, an unresolved V gene accounts for under half, and the others remain unexplained. That table gives V, J and clone size, and the DNA gave D and trimming. A total of some 200,000 clones appear in this sample, 70% to 85% of them only once. 7.8% of the sample goes to the ten largest clones.

Sequencing was done on a sample of peripheral blood. The chain is made from TRBV7-3 and TRBJ2-1, with TRBD2 perhaps the D gene, on 6 matching bases. The clonotype comes from a woman aged 80 or over with COVID-19, enrolled during active disease. The DNA is as follows: TGTGCCAGCAGCTTAGGAGGGAGGAATGAGCAGTTCTTC. This yields the protein CASSLGGRNEQFF.